The 25 T cell receptor beta chains reported below all come from one sample, sequenced in a study of blood T cell repertoires in COVID-19. The data were produced by immunoSEQ multiplex PCR, yet TCRdb's version contains in-frame clones alone and is incomplete. The table records fewer than 300,000 clones, about 83% of them present only once. The sequenced sample consisted of peripheral blood. The receptors here all came from a woman aged 45-65 years who had recovered from COVID-19.

The CDR3 DNA sequence: TGTGCCAGTATATCACAGGGGATCGGGGAGCTGTTTTTT. This translates into CASISQGIGELFF. The rearrangement joins TRBV19 to TRBJ2-2; 7 nucleotides agree with TRBD1. Germline V gene sequence: CDR1 LNHDA, CDR2 SQIVND (reference sequence). This CDR3 is built from 13 residues. V lost 7 bases to trimming and J lost 7 bases; unmatched junction nucleotides: 6.

This chain uses TRBV9 with TRBJ2-1; 9 nucleotides line up with TRBD1. CDR1 and CDR2 (germline): SGDLS, YYNGEE. The CDR3 length is 16 residues. V was pared by 6 bases and J by 12 bases, with 19 bases of the junction left unmatched. The CDR3 here is CASTSGSGQGLAGQFF. The CDR3 bases are TGTGCCAGCACCAGTGGCTCGGGACAGGGCCTCGCGGGGCAGTTCTTC.

Comment on this clone: Distinct nucleotide sequences in the sample also encode this CDR3. Here the CDR3 DNA reads TGCGCCAGCAGCCTCGTTGCGGGGGCGGACACCGGGGAGCTGTTTTTT. It codes for CASSLVAGADTGELFF. The chain links TRBV5-1 to TRBJ2-2, with D tentatively TRBD2 (7 bases). Germline CDR1 SGHRS, CDR2 YFSETQ. The CDR3 spans 16 residues. With 4 bases removed from V and 3 bases from J, the gap between germline ends came to 16 bases. The complete variable domain, with remaining parts taken from reference TRBV5-1 and TRBJ2-2, reads KAGVTQTPRYLIKTRGQQVTLSCSPISGHRSVSWYQQTPGQGLQFLFEYFSETQRNKGNFPGRFSGRQFSNSRSEMNVSTLELGDSALYLCASSLVAGADTGELFFGEGSRLTVL.

The chain combines TRBV27 with TRBJ2-3, with 8 positions matching TRBD1. The germline V gene has CDR1 MNHEY and CDR2 SMNVEV (reference sequence). There are 14 residues in the CDR3. V shed 3 bases, J shed 6 bases, and the junction held 5 bases outside the gene matches. The CDR3 nucleotides are TGTGCCAGCAGTTTGGACAGGGCAAGCGATACGCAGTATTTT. Translated, it gives CASSLDRASDTQYF.

V and J are TRBV27 and TRBJ2-2; 7 bases agree with TRBD1. Trimming at V came to 6 bases and at J to 3 bases, leaving 16 bases not matched to a gene. Germline CDR1 MNHEY, CDR2 SMNVEV (reference sequence). The CDR3 has 18 amino acids. CDR3 in DNA: TGTGCCAGCAGCCCCGACGGCCAGGGGGTTTGGTACACCGGGGAGCTGTTTTTT. This sequence encodes CASSPDGQGVWYTGELFF.

In DNA form, the CDR3 reads TGTGCCAGCAGCCAGGTGACTAGCGGGAGTAAAGAGACCCAGTACTTC. This sequence encodes CASSQVTSGSKETQYF. The chain combines TRBV4-2 with TRBJ2-5, with 12 bases lining up with TRBD2. The CDR3 has 16 residues. V trimming: 3 bases; J trimming: 3 bases; junction bases outside the gene matches: 5. Per the germline V gene, CDR1 is LGHNA and CDR2 is YNFKEQ.

The chain carries TRBV19 and TRBJ2-3; possible D gene TRBD2, 5 bases. V lost 6 bases and J 5 bases, leaving 12 bases between the germline ends. Per germline, CDR1 LNHDA and CDR2 SQIVND (reference sequence). The CDR3 extends over 13 amino acids. CDR3 sequence reads: CASRGVRGDTQYF. CDR3 DNA: TGTGCCAGTAGAGGCGTCCGGGGAGATACGCAGTATTTT. Filled out from reference TRBV19 and TRBJ2-3, the complete variable domain reads DGGITQSPKYLFRKEGQNVTLSCEQNLNHDAMYWYRQDPGQGLRLIYYSQIVNDFQKGDIAEGYSVSREKKESFPLTVTSAQKNPTAFYLCASRGVRGDTQYFGPGTRLTVL.

The chain joins TRBV19 to TRBJ2-1; 8 positions agree with TRBD1. The CDR3 spans 20 residues. Looked up from germline, CDR1 is LNHDA and CDR2 is SQIVND (reference sequence). V dropped 6 bases and J dropped 4; count of bases not matched to a gene: 23. The CDR3 is CASRQDGQGIWGVSYNEQFF. The CDR3 nucleotides read TGTGCCAGTAGGCAGGACGGACAGGGTATATGGGGGGTATCGTACAATGAGCAGTTCTTC.

A remark on this clone: In the same sample, other DNA sequences code for this CDR3. The V call is TRBV18, the J call TRBJ2-5; weak D call: TRBD2 (6 bases). Trimming took off 0 bases at V and 4 bases at J, with 6 bases between the two ends. Germline V gives CDR1 KGHSH, CDR2 LQKENI. The CDR3 has 13 residues. This CDR3 reads CASSPPGGETQYF. Here the CDR3 DNA reads TGTGCCAGCTCACCACCGGGAGGAGAGACCCAGTACTTC.

This clone appeared many times. The chain couples TRBV4-2 to TRBJ2-2, with TRBD2 matching over 8 bases. Germline loops: CDR1 LGHNA, CDR2 YNFKEQ. Trimming took 1 base from V and 2 from J; bases not matched to a gene: 3. CDR3 length equals 16 residues. This CDR3 is CASSQVAGGNTGELFF. CDR3 nucleotides: TGTGCCAGCAGCCAAGTTGCGGGGGGCAACACCGGGGAGCTGTTTTTT.

This chain joins TRBV7-2 and TRBJ1-2; 9 positions match TRBD1. In germline, CDR1 is SGHTA, CDR2 FQGNSA. The CDR3 is made up of 13 amino acids. J lost 6 bases, V lost 6 bases, and 5 bases had no gene match. The CDR3 protein is CASRGTGFHGYTF. The CDR3 DNA reads as TGTGCCAGCAGGGGGACAGGGTTTCATGGCTACACCTTC.

The chain uses TRBV15 and TRBJ2-7; tentatively, D is TRBD2 (7 bases). The CDR3 totals 15 residues. V lost 1 base, J lost 3 bases, and 13 bases lay in between. CDR1 and CDR2 from the germline V gene are LNHNV and YYDKDF (reference sequence). The CDR3 region has the DNA TGTGCCACCAGCAGAGTTGGGGGGGCCGGCTACGAGCAGTACTTC. The encoded protein is CATSRVGGAGYEQYF.

This clone was found once. The V and J genes are TRBV3-1 (or the pseudogene TRBV3-2) and TRBJ1-3; D not resolved. The CDR3 runs 13 residues. With 1 base removed from V and 3 bases from J, the gap between germline ends came to 4 bases. CDR1 is LGHDT and CDR2 is YNNKEL in the germline V gene (reference sequence). The CDR3 DNA reads TGTGCCAGCAGCCAAGGCGGTGGAAACACCATATATTTT. Translating it yields CASSQGGGNTIYF.

V is TRBV7-8 and J is TRBJ2-2, with D unclear. V was shortened by 5 bases and J by 5 bases, with 15 bases between the two germline ends. The CDR3 length is 15 residues. Germline V gene lookup returns CDR1 SGHVS and CDR2 FQNEAQ. The CDR3 loop reads CASSPERIKTGELFF. CDR3 nucleotide sequence: TGTGCCAGCAGCCCCGAGAGGATTAAGACCGGGGAGCTGTTTTTT.

This chain uses TRBV3-1 (or the pseudogene TRBV3-2) with TRBJ2-7, with 9 bases fitting TRBD2. The germline V gene encodes CDR1 LGHDT and CDR2 YNNKEL (reference sequence). This CDR3 is 16 amino acids long. The J segment lost 2 bases and the V segment lost 1 base, leaving 6 bases of the junction unmatched. Here the CDR3 reads CASSQGLVAGAYEQYF. DNA of the CDR3: TGTGCCAGCAGCCAAGGTTTGGTAGCGGGGGCCTACGAGCAGTACTTC.

The rearrangement uses TRBV5-5 and TRBJ2-7; 7 positions match TRBD2. V lost 7 bases to trimming and J lost 2 bases; unmatched junction nucleotides: 6. The CDR3 spans 13 residues. Germline V gene sequence: CDR1 SGHKS, CDR2 YYEKEE (reference sequence). DNA for the CDR3: TGTGCCAGCGCACTGGGGGGGGCCTACGAGCAGTACTTC. Encoded protein: CASALGGAYEQYF.

The chain couples TRBV7-2 to TRBJ2-7; D is unresolved. In germline, CDR1 is SGHTA, CDR2 FQGNSA. The V gene lost 5 bases and the J gene lost 0 bases, with 11 bases spanning the gap. The CDR3 runs 14 residues. The CDR3 here is CASSISRSSYEQYF. For the CDR3, the DNA is TGTGCCAGCAGCATAAGTAGGAGCTCCTACGAGCAGTACTTC. The complete variable domain, with remaining parts taken from reference TRBV7-2 and TRBJ2-7, reads GAGVSQSPSNKVTEKGKDVELRCDPISGHTALYWYRQSLGQGLEFLIYFQGNSAPDKSGLPSDRFSAERTGGSVSTLTIQRTQQEDSAVYLCASSISRSSYEQYFGPGTRLTVT.

The chain uses TRBV7-9 and TRBJ2-7; 7 nucleotides align to TRBD1. This CDR3 region has 17 residues. The germline CDR1 and CDR2 sequences are SEHNR and FQNEAQ (reference sequence). V lost 5 bases to trimming and J lost 1 base; unmatched junction nucleotides: 14. The CDR3 DNA sequence: TGTGCCAGCAGCATTGACCTAACAGGGGTTCGATCCTACGAGCAGTACTTC. Translation gives CASSIDLTGVRSYEQYF.

The rearrangement joins TRBV7-9 to TRBJ1-6; no reliable D call. Germline values: CDR1 SEHNR, CDR2 FQNEAQ (reference sequence). V shed 1 base and J shed 8 bases, with 9 bases lying between them. The CDR3 consists of 14 residues. CDR3 protein: CASSLVGVDSPLHF. CDR3 DNA: TGTGCCAGCAGCTTAGTCGGGGTGGATTCACCCCTCCACTTT.

Of note for this clone: Other DNA sequences of this sample code for an identical CDR3. The rearrangement uses TRBV5-1 and TRBJ1-1; 9 bases are shared with TRBD1. V lost 4 bases and J lost 0; bases outside the gene matches: 4. Germline loops: CDR1 SGHRS, CDR2 YFSETQ. This CDR3 spans 15 amino acids. The CDR3 region has the DNA TGCGCCAGCAGCCCTGGACAGGGGCTGAACACTGAAGCTTTCTTT. Its protein is CASSPGQGLNTEAFF.

This clone was counted between two and nine times. The gene calls are TRBV30 and TRBJ2-1, with 7 bases fitting TRBD2. Looked up from germline, CDR1 is GTSNPN and CDR2 is SVGIG (reference sequence). CDR3 length equals 12 residues. The junction had 11 bases not matched to a gene; V was cut back by 8 bases and J by 10 bases. The CDR3 spells CAPGEGEDEQFF. The DNA of the CDR3 is TGTGCCCCCGGGGAGGGTGAAGACGAGCAGTTCTTC.

V and J are TRBV7-2 and TRBJ2-4; 7 positions agree with TRBD2. Losses at the gene ends were 5 bases for V and 2 bases for J; bases not matched to a gene: 9. CDR1 SGHTA and CDR2 FQGNSA come from the germline V gene. The CDR3 extends over 16 amino acids. The CDR3 protein is CASSPGLGRTKNIQYF. DNA for the CDR3: TGTGCCAGCAGCCCAGGACTAGGGCGGACCAAAAACATTCAGTACTTC.

CDR3 bases: TGTGCCAGCAGCTTAGGTGTAGCGGGGGGGACCTACGAGCAGTACTTC. Amino acids: CASSLGVAGGTYEQYF. V gene TRBV7-2 combines with J gene TRBJ2-7; TRBD2 agrees at 11 bases. Germline CDR1 and CDR2: SGHTA and FQGNSA. V was clipped by 1 base and J by 2 bases; unmatched bases: 4. This CDR3 comprises 16 residues.

The J gene is TRBJ2-7, the V gene TRBV28; 8 positions match TRBD2. This CDR3 has 14 amino acids. Germline CDR1 MDHEN, CDR2 SYDVKM. The V segment lost 4 bases and the J segment 3 bases; nucleotides outside the gene matches: 5. The CDR3 DNA is TGTGCCAGCAGTTCGGGGGGGCCTTTCTACGAGCAGTACTTC. It translates to CASSSGGPFYEQYF.

This clone was detected only a few times. This sequence joins TRBV9 and TRBJ1-3; unclear D gene. V shed 3 bases and J shed 2 bases, with 9 bases lying between them. The CDR3 is 14 amino acids. CDR1 is SGDLS, CDR2 YYNGEE, per germline. CDR3 sequence reads: CASSAITTGNTIYF. The CDR3 DNA reads TGTGCCAGCAGCGCGATAACTACTGGAAACACCATATATTTT.